The present TCR beta chain was sequenced within a study of T cell changes during pregnancy in multiple sclerosis. Libraries were prepared by immunoSEQ multiplex PCR; TCRdb keeps only in-frame clonotypes and omits some of them. This sample has roughly 60,000 clones; approximately 92% occur once, and the top ten carry roughly 1.4%. This CDR3 has 17 residues. CDR1 and CDR2 from the germline V gene are SGHDT and YYEEEE. The trim removed 2 bases at V and 2 bases at J, leaving 10 bases unmatched. The source of this sequence is a female donor with multiple sclerosis, enrolled in a pregnancy study. The rearrangement uses TRBV5-6 and TRBJ1-2; 9 bases map to TRBD1. This sample comprised peripheral blood, obtained in the second trimester of pregnancy. CDR3 residues: CASSFWTGVTFNYGYTF. The CDR3 DNA reads TGTGCCAGCAGCTTCTGGACAGGGGTTACCTTCAACTATGGCTACACCTTC.